What follows is one T cell receptor beta chain and its context. Antigen specificity is unknown. Here immunoSEQ multiplex PCR was the method, and the copy in TCRdb shows in-frame clones only, minus some. Among roughly 50,000 clones listed, 93% were seen once. This CDR3 region has 15 residues. V was clipped by 3 bases and J by 1 base, with 12 bases between them. The germline V gene has CDR1 LGHNA and CDR2 YSLEER. This entry is derived from a study of cytomegalovirus exposure and HLA in healthy donors. Study observations and caveats: TCR sequences were mostly rare, though some public TCRs occurred in many donors. High specificity and sensitivity for cytomegalovirus status were reported for the classifier. Associated with cytomegalovirus, according to the listing, were 150 to 200 TCR beta chains.

The specimen was PBMCs. The receptor was isolated from a young woman in good health and CMV-seropositive. The V and J genes are TRBV4-3 and TRBJ1-1; possible D gene TRBD1, 5 bases. The DNA for the CDR3 is TGCGCCAGCAGCCACCTCGGCGGGGGGAACACTGAAGCTTTCTTT. This translates into CASSHLGGGNTEAFF.